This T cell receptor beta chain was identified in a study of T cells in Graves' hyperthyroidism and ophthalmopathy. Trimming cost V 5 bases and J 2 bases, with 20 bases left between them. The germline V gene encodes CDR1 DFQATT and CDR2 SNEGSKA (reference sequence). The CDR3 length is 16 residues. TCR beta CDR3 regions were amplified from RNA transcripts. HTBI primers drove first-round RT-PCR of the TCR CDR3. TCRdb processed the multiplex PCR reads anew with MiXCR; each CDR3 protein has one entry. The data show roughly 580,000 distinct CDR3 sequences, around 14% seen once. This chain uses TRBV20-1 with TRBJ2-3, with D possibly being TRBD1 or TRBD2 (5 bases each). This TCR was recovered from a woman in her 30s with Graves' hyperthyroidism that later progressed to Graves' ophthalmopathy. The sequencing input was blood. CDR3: CSAHSPAVGVTDTQYF. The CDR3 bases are TGCAGTGCTCATTCCCCAGCGGTGGGGGTCACAGATACGCAGTATTTT.